Listed below are T cell receptor beta chains from one sample, sequenced in a study of neurological immune-mediated disorders. Using its own MiXCR run on the 5' RACE reads, TCRdb lists one record per CDR3 protein. The sample includes about 120,000 distinct CDR3 sequences, about 3.4% of them seen just once. Input material: PBMCs. The receptors come from a woman in her 30s with multiple sclerosis. CDR3s include the opening cysteine and the closing phenylalanine or tryptophan. The order of the fields is V gene, CDR3 length, J gene, D gene, clone size, CDR3 DNA, CDR3 protein. A D gene is named only where the DNA matches it firmly. Size tells how often a clone was seen (once, few, many) or the class of an expanded clone, and some rows leave it out.

TRBV4-3	15	TRBJ2-2	TRBD1	many	TGCGCCAGCAGCCAGGACATACAGGGGGCCGGGGAGCTGTTTTTT	CASSQDIQGAGELFF
TRBV5-1	12	TRBJ2-2	NA	many	TGCGCCAGCAGACAAACGGGCGGGGAGCTGTTTTTT	CASRQTGGELFF
TRBV5-1	15	TRBJ1-1	TRBD1	many	TGCGCCAGCAGCACAGGACAGGGGGTGAACACTGAAGCTTTCTTT	CASSTGQGVNTEAFF
TRBV20-1	13	TRBJ2-4	NA	many	TGCAGTGCGGTTATGCGGGCCAAAAACATTCAGTACTTC	CSAVMRAKNIQYF
TRBV7-2	13	TRBJ2-3	NA	many	TGTGCCAGCAGCTCTAGCCCCCCAGATACGCAGTATTTT	CASSSSPPDTQYF
TRBV7-2	14	TRBJ1-2	NA	many	TGTGCCAGCAGCTTAAGCCCGGGAGGCTATGGCTACACCTTC	CASSLSPGGYGYTF
TRBV5-1	16	TRBJ2-1	TRBD1	many	TGCGCCAGCAGCTTGGTTGGGACAGGTGCCCTCGATGAGCAGTTCTTC	CASSLVGTGALDEQFF
TRBV20-1	12	TRBJ2-7	NA	many	TGCAGTGCTAGTCTCGGGGTCTACGAGCAGTACTTC	CSASLGVYEQYF
TRBV10-3	12	TRBJ2-5	NA	NA	TGTGCCATCCGCGGAGGTGGGGAGACCCAGTACTTC	CAIRGGGETQYF
TRBV11-3	15	TRBJ2-5	NA	few	TGTGCCAGCAGCTTAGGGGCGTCAGCCCAAGAGACCCAGTACTTC	CASSLGASAQETQYF
TRBV4-3	16	TRBJ2-1	NA	many	TGCGCCAGCAGCCAACCCTCGGCCGCCTCCTACAATGAGCAGTTCTTC	CASSQPSAASYNEQFF
TRBV11-2	12	TRBJ1-2	NA	many	TGTGCCAGCAGCACATTCCCGGATGGCTACACCTTC	CASSTFPDGYTF
TRBV4-1	13	TRBJ1-1	NA	many	TGCGCCAGCAGCCACACAGGGACCGGTGAAGCTTTCTTT	CASSHTGTGEAFF
TRBV4-3	13	TRBJ1-1	NA	many	TGCGCCAGCAGCCAACGCAGGGGCACTGAAGCTTTCTTT	CASSQRRGTEAFF
TRBV25-1	14	TRBJ1-6	NA	many	TGTGCCAGCACCGGACTGACCTATAATTCACCCCTCCACTTT	CASTGLTYNSPLHF
TRBV4-3	13	TRBJ2-5	NA	many	TGCGCCAGCAGCCAAGTGGCACAAGAGACCCAGTACTTC	CASSQVAQETQYF
TRBV14	13	TRBJ1-2	NA	few	TGTGCCAGCAGCCAAGGCGGGATTGGCGGCTACACCTTC	CASSQGGIGGYTF
TRBV6-6	18	TRBJ2-6	TRBD1	many	TGTGCCAGCAGTTCAGGCAGGACAGGGGTATCTGGGGCCAACGTCCTGACTTTC	CASSSGRTGVSGANVLTF
TRBV20-1	16	TRBJ2-1	TRBD2	many	TGCAGTGCCAGGGGAGGTCAAGCGGGAGTCGCCAATGAGCAGTTCTTC	CSARGGQAGVANEQFF
TRBV20-1	12	TRBJ2-1	NA	many	TGCAGTCAGAGGTTGGGGGCGAATGAGCAGTTCTTC	CSQRLGANEQFF
TRBV9	17	TRBJ2-1	TRBD2	NA	TGTGCCAGCAGCGTAGACTCCTCTAGCGGGGACGACAATGAGCAGTTCTTC	CASSVDSSSGDDNEQFF
TRBV19	12	TRBJ2-2	NA	many	TGTGCCAGTAGTATTAATTCCGGGGAGCTGTTTTTT	CASSINSGELFF
TRBV5-5	17	TRBJ1-5	NA	many	TGTGCCAGCAGCTTAAGACTGTCGGATACTAGCAATCAGCCCCAGCATTTT	CASSLRLSDTSNQPQHF
TRBV11-3	14	TRBJ2-2	NA	many	TGTGCCAGCAGCTCCGGGTCTACCAGCGGGGAGCTGTTTTTT	CASSSGSTSGELFF
TRBV6-2/TRBV6-3	14	TRBJ1-2	NA	NA	TGTGCCAGCAGTTTATCGAGGGTGATGAATGGCTACACCTTC	CASSLSRVMNGYTF
TRBV28	13	TRBJ1-5	NA	many	TGTGCCAGCAGTTTAGCCGGGTATCAGCCCCAGCATTTT	CASSLAGYQPQHF
TRBV5-1	15	TRBJ2-1	NA	many	TGCGCCAGCAGCTTGGTGGGACAAAGCTACAATGAGCAGTTCTTC	CASSLVGQSYNEQFF
TRBV7-2	12	TRBJ1-1	NA	many	TGTGCCAGCAGCTTAGATGGCAGTGAAGCTTTCTTT	CASSLDGSEAFF
TRBV3-1	13	TRBJ2-3	NA	many	TGTGCCAGCAGCCAAGTGACAGGCCAGAGGCAGTATTTT	CASSQVTGQRQYF
TRBV6-5	13	TRBJ1-1	NA	many	TGTGCCAGCAGTTACATCATGAACACTGAAGCTTTCTTT	CASSYIMNTEAFF
TRBV4-3	12	TRBJ1-1	NA	many	TGCGCCAGCAGCCCGGGAGGGGCTGAAGCTTTCTTT	CASSPGGAEAFF
TRBV5-1	16	TRBJ2-5	NA	many	TGCGCCAGCAGCTTGTCCGGCAGGGGTTTTGAAGAGACCCAGTACTTC	CASSLSGRGFEETQYF
TRBV20-1	12	TRBJ2-5	NA	many	TGCAGTGCTAGAGACTACCAAGAGACCCAGTACTTC	CSARDYQETQYF
TRBV7-8	21	TRBJ2-1	NA	many	TGTGCCAGCAGCTCCCCGGCCCCCGGGGCCGGGCACCGGGGCTCCTACAATGAGCAGTTCTTC	CASSSPAPGAGHRGSYNEQFF
TRBV20-1	12	TRBJ1-4	NA	many	TGCAGTGCTAGACAGCCTAATGAAAAACTGTTTTTT	CSARQPNEKLFF
TRBV12-3/TRBV12-4	11	TRBJ1-1	NA	many	TGTGCCAGCATCTCGACCGCCGAAGCTTTCTTT	CASISTAEAFF
TRBV7-9	14	TRBJ2-7	NA	many	TGTGCCAGCAGCCCAGGGGGGATGGCCTACGAGCAGTACTTC	CASSPGGMAYEQYF
TRBV5-6	22	TRBJ2-3	TRBD2	many	TGTGCCAGCAGCTTGGCCTGGTTCGGGGGGAGAAGTCGAGGGTGGAGCACAGATACGCAGTATTTT	CASSLAWFGGRSRGWSTDTQYF
TRBV24-1	20	TRBJ2-1	TRBD2	many	TGTGCCACCAGTGATACCACCGGGACTAGCGGGAAAACTGCCTACAATGAGCAGTTCTTC	CATSDTTGTSGKTAYNEQFF
TRBV10-2	16	TRBJ2-1	TRBD1	many	TGCGCCAGCAGTGAGTCGAGGGGGACAGGCCTCAATGAGCAGTTCTTC	CASSESRGTGLNEQFF